Each of the 14 T cell receptor beta chains below was sequenced from the same sample in a study of beta chain features in type 1 diabetes. The authors reverse transcribed all of the isolated RNA, so sequencing captured expressed TCRB transcripts. Sequencing was performed with immunoSEQ multiplex PCR; in TCRdb, only in-frame clones are kept and a portion is missing. The sample shows about 150,000 clones, 8.1% of them seen only once. The sample consisted of central memory CD4+ T cells from blood. Receptor source: a man between 18 and 35 years old in good health.

The gene calls are TRBV30 and TRBJ2-1; 8 bases are shared with TRBD1. Germline values: CDR1 GTSNPN, CDR2 SVGIG (reference sequence). This CDR3 is built from 13 residues. With 2 bases clipped from V and 16 bases from J, the junction kept 13 bases outside the gene matches. CDR3 in DNA: TGTGCCTGGAGTATCTCCAGAGACAGGGGACAATTCTTC. Its translation is CAWSISRDRGQFF.

The J gene is TRBJ2-6, the V gene TRBV7-3; weak D call: TRBD2 (6 bases). Germline CDR1 is SGHTA and CDR2 is FQGTGA. The CDR3 runs 16 residues. Between the trimmed V and J ends, which lost 3 bases and 3 bases, there was a span of 12 bases. In DNA, the CDR3 is TGTGCCAGCAGCTTGATGCGGGGTGGTGGGGCCAACGTCCTGACTTTC. This encodes CASSLMRGGGANVLTF.

This clone was found a few times. The chain has TRBV5-1 and TRBJ2-2, with TRBD1 matching over 10 bases. The CDR3 consists of 15 residues. Trimming took 1 base from V and 4 from J; bases not matched to a gene: 1. CDR1 is SGHRS, CDR2 YFSETQ, per germline. This chain's CDR3 is CASSLRQGATGELFF. In DNA form, the CDR3 reads TGCGCCAGCAGCTTGAGACAGGGGGCCACCGGGGAGCTGTTTTTT.

The chain combines TRBV2 with TRBJ1-3, with 8 nucleotides matching TRBD1. This CDR3 spans 16 amino acids. Germline CDR1 and CDR2: SNHLY and FYNNEI. After removal of 6 bases from V and 3 bases from J, the junction contained 10 bases not matched to a gene. CDR3 sequence: CASSNLGQGSGNTIYF. The CDR3 nucleotides read TGTGCCAGCAGCAACCTAGGACAGGGTAGTGGAAACACCATATATTTT.

The V gene is TRBV7-9, the J gene TRBJ1-2, with D perhaps TRBD1 (5 bases). The CDR3 runs 14 residues. Between the trimmed V and J ends, which lost 5 bases and 8 bases, there was a span of 18 bases. CDR1 and CDR2 (germline): SEHNR, FQNEAQ (reference sequence). The CDR3 DNA is TGTGCCAGCAGCGCGACCTCAGGGTCCAAAGGCTACACCTTC. Translation gives CASSATSGSKGYTF.

The chain carries TRBV11-1 and TRBJ2-3; D is unclear. Trimming pared 3 bases from V and 7 bases from J, leaving 8 bases between. Germline V CDR1 and CDR2: SGHAT, FQDESV (reference sequence). The CDR3 is made up of 12 amino acids. The CDR3 coding sequence is TGTGCCAGCAGCTTGGTAGATAATACGCAGTATTTT. This encodes CASSLVDNTQYF.

The gene calls are TRBV28 and TRBJ1-5, with 12 bases aligning to TRBD1. The CDR3 is 16 residues long. CDR1 and CDR2 (germline): MDHEN, SYDVKM. Trimming took 8 bases from V and 9 from J; bases not matched to a gene: 14. The CDR3 DNA is TGTGCCAGCGGAGGGACAGGGGGCTTTAATGTTGCGCCCCAGCATTTT. This sequence encodes CASGGTGGFNVAPQHF.

This rearrangement joins TRBV7-2 to TRBJ1-3; the match to TRBD1 covers 9 bases. The CDR3 has 14 amino acids. Germline V CDR1 and CDR2: SGHTA, FQGNSA. V was clipped by 5 bases and J by 3 bases; unmatched bases: 2. CDR3 coding DNA: TGTGCCAGCAGCCCGGACAGGGGTGGAAACACCATATATTTT. Encoded protein: CASSPDRGGNTIYF.

The chain combines TRBV28 with TRBJ1-5; no clear D. V was shortened by 3 bases and J by 6 bases, with 6 bases between the two germline ends. Germline V CDR1 and CDR2: MDHEN, SYDVKM. The CDR3 is made up of 12 amino acids. The CDR3 reads CASSFSVQPQHF. The CDR3, as DNA: TGTGCCAGCAGTTTTTCGGTTCAGCCCCAGCATTTT.

This clone came up a few times. The CDR3 spells CASSLDNEQFF. The DNA for the CDR3 is TGCGCCAGCAGCCTAGACAATGAGCAGTTCTTC. The chain couples TRBV4-1 to TRBJ2-1; D not certain. CDR1 and CDR2 (germline): MGHRA, YSYEKL. CDR3 length equals 11 residues. Trimming stripped 4 bases from V and 5 bases from J, with 3 bases between.

This rearrangement joins TRBV28 to TRBJ2-1, with 9 bases matching TRBD2. With V trimmed by 10 bases and J by 9 bases, 16 bases remained unmatched. This CDR3 is built from 15 residues. Germline V gene lookup returns CDR1 MDHEN and CDR2 SYDVKM. CDR3 coding DNA: TGTGCCACCGTGCTAGCGGGAAGATATGGGGGTGAGCAGTTCTTC. Its protein product is CATVLAGRYGGEQFF.

The V call is TRBV6-4, the J call TRBJ1-1, with unresolved D. Germline assignment: CDR1 MRHNA and CDR2 SNTAGT. V shed 2 bases and J shed 3 bases, with 22 bases lying between them. The CDR3 runs to 18 residues. Here the CDR3 DNA reads TGTGCCAGCAGTGACCCCGGTCGTGCCCTGATGGTGGACACTGAAGCTTTCTTT. It yields the protein CASSDPGRALMVDTEAFF.

This clone was recorded a few times. The V gene is TRBV21-1, the J gene TRBJ1-1. TRBV21-1 is listed as a pseudogene. The CDR3 runs 15 residues. The CDR3 DNA reads TGTGCCAGCAGCAAAGGACGGGGGACGAACACTGAAGCTTTCTTT. Its protein is CASSKGRGTNTEAFF.

The J gene is TRBJ2-1, the V gene TRBV28, with 8 bases fitting TRBD1. Looked up from germline, CDR1 is MDHEN and CDR2 is SYDVKM. The CDR3 loop spans 16 amino acids. V was pared by 6 bases and J by 0 bases, with 7 bases of the junction left unmatched. The CDR3 bases are TGTGCCAGCAGCCCGACAGGGGTACTCTCCTACAATGAGCAGTTCTTC. As protein: CASSPTGVLSYNEQFF. Full variable domain (outside the CDR3, taken from reference TRBV28 and TRBJ2-1): DVKVTQSSRYLVKRTGEKVFLECVQDMDHENMFWYRQDPGLGLRLIYFSYDVKMKEKGDIPEGYSVSREKKERFSLILESASTNQTSMYLCASSPTGVLSYNEQFFGPGTRLTVL.